One sample yielded the 6 T cell receptor beta chains listed below, sequenced in a study of shared clonotypes between healthy human individuals. The method was immunoSEQ multiplex PCR; TCRdb's version includes in-frame clones alone and lacks a portion of them. The top ten hold over 0.1% of the sample, which has 2 million to 2.5 million clones, about 94% seen once. The material sequenced was naive CD4+ T cells sorted from blood. Subset noted: CD45RA+ positively selected. The receptors derive from a young man in good health.

The chain couples TRBV6-6 to TRBJ2-3; 7 positions agree with TRBD2. Germline assignment: CDR1 MNHNY and CDR2 SVGAGI (reference sequence). The ends lost 6 bases at V and 0 bases at J; junction bases unmatched: 3. This CDR3 is built from 14 residues. Written as DNA, the CDR3 is TGTGCCAGCAGAATGGGAGGGAGCACAGATACGCAGTATTTT. It translates to CASRMGGSTDTQYF.

This chain uses TRBV4-3 with TRBJ2-7; D not certain. Trimming removed 0 bases from V and 7 bases from J, with 7 bases in between. CDR3 length: 12 residues. Germline V gene data show CDR1 as LGHNA and CDR2 as YSLEER. CDR3 bases: TGCGCCAGCAGCCAAGATTGGGGAGAGCAGTACTTC. Its translation is CASSQDWGEQYF.

The chain couples TRBV6-1 to TRBJ1-6; D is ambiguous. Germline CDR1 MNHNS, CDR2 SASEGT. This CDR3 spans 11 amino acids. Trimming removed 7 bases at V and 5 bases at J, with 3 bases between. The DNA for the CDR3 is TGTGCCAGCACCCATAATTCACCCCTCCACTTT. This encodes CASTHNSPLHF.

V is TRBV27 and J is TRBJ2-1, with TRBD1 matching over 8 bases. CDR1 and CDR2 from the germline V gene are MNHEY and SMNVEV (reference sequence). The CDR3 has 14 amino acids. V trimming: 6 bases; J trimming: 6 bases; junction bases outside the gene matches: 7. In DNA form, the CDR3 reads TGTGCCAGCAGGCCGGGACAGGTGAGCAATGAGCAGTTCTTC. This gives the protein CASRPGQVSNEQFF.

The chain couples TRBV10-2 to TRBJ1-4; D unresolved. Trimming cost V 4 bases and J 0 bases, with 9 bases left between them. Germline-derived CDR1 and CDR2 are WSHSY and SAAADI. This CDR3 is 15 amino acids long. The CDR3 protein is CASSVGQSTNEKLFF. The CDR3 DNA sequence: TGCGCCAGCAGTGTAGGCCAGTCAACTAATGAAAAACTGTTTTTT.

DNA for the CDR3: TGTGCCAGCCTCCCCAGGGTGAATAGCAATCAGCCCCAGCATTTT. This sequence encodes CASLPRVNSNQPQHF. The chain recombines TRBV6-5 with TRBJ1-5; a weak D match, TRBD1 (5 bases). The CDR3 is 15 amino acids. V lost 8 bases to trimming and J lost 0 bases, with 14 bases between them. Germline V gene lookup returns CDR1 MNHEY and CDR2 SVGAGI.